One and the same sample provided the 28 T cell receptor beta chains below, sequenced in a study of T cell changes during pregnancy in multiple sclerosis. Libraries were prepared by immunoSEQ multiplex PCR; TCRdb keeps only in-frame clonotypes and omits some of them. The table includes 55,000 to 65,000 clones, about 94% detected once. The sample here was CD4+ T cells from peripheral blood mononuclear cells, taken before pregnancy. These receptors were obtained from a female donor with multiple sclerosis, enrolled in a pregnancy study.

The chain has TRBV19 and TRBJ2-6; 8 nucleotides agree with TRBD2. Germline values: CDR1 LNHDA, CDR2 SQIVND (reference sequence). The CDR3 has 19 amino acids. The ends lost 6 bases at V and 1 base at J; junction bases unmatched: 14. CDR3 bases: TGTGCCAGTAGAAAAGCCTTGGGACTAGAACAATCTGGGGCCAACGTCCTGACTTTC. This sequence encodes CASRKALGLEQSGANVLTF.

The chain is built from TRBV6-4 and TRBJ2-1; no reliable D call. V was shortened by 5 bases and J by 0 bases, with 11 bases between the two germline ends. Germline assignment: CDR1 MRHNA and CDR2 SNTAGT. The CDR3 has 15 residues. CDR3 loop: CASSSQPSSYNEQFF. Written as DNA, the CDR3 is TGTGCCAGCAGTTCCCAACCGAGCTCCTACAATGAGCAGTTCTTC.

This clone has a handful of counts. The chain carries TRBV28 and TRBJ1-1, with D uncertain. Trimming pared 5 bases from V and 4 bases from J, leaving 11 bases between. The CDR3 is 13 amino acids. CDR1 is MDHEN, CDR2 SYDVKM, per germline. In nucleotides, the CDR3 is TGTGCCAGCAGTAAAGGACTAGGCACTGAAGCTTTCTTT. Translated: CASSKGLGTEAFF.

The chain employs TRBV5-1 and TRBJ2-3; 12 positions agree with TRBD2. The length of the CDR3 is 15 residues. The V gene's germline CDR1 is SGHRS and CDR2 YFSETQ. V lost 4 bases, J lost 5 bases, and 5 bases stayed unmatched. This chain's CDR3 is CASSLSTSGRDTQYF. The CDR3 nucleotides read TGCGCCAGCAGCCTCTCGACTAGCGGGAGAGATACGCAGTATTTT. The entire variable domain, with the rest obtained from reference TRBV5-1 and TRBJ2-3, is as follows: KAGVTQTPRYLIKTRGQQVTLSCSPISGHRSVSWYQQTPGQGLQFLFEYFSETQRNKGNFPGRFSGRQFSNSRSEMNVSTLELGDSALYLCASSLSTSGRDTQYFGPGTRLTVL.

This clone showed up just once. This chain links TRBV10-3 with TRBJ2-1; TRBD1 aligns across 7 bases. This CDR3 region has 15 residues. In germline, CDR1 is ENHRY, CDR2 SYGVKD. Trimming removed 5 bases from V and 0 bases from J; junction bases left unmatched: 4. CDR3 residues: CAISYRDSSYNEQFF. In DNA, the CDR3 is TGTGCCATCAGTTACCGGGACAGCTCCTACAATGAGCAGTTCTTC.

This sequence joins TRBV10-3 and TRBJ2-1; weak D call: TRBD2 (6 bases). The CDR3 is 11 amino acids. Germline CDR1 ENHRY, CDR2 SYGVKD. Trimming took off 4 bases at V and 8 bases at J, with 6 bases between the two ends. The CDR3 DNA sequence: TGTGCCATCAGTGGGGGGGATGAGCAGTTCTTC. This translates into CAISGGDEQFF.

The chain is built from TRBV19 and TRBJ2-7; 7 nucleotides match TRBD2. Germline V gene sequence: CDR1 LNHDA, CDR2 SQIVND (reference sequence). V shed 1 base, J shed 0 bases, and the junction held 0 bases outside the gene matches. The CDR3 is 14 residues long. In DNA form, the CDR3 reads TGTGCCAGTAGTATAGCGGGAGGCTCCTACGAGCAGTACTTC. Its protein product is CASSIAGGSYEQYF.

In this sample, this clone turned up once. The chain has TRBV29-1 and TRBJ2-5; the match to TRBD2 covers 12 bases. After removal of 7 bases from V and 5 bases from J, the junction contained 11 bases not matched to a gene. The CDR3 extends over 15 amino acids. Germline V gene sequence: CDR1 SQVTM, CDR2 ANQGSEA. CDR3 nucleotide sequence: TGCAGCGCCACCCTAGCGGGAGGGCCGAGTGAGACCCAGTACTTC. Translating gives CSATLAGGPSETQYF.

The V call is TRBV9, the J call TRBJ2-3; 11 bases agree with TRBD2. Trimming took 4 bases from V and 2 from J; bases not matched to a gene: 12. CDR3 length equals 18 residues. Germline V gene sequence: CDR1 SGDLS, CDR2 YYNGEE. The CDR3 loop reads CASSKTPMGLAATDTQYF. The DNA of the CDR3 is TGTGCCAGCAGCAAAACCCCCATGGGACTAGCGGCCACAGATACGCAGTATTTT.

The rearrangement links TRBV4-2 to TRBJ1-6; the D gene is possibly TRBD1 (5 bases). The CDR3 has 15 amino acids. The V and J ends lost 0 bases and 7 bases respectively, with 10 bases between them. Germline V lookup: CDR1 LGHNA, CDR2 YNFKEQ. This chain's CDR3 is CASSQDVRGNSPLHF. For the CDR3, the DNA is TGTGCCAGCAGCCAAGATGTACGGGGGAATTCACCCCTCCACTTT.

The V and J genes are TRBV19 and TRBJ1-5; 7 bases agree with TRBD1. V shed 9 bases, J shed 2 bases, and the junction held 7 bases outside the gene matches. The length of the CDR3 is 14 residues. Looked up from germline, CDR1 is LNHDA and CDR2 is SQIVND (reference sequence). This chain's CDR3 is CASTRQGGNQPQHF. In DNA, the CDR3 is TGTGCCAGCACCAGACAGGGAGGCAATCAGCCCCAGCATTTT.

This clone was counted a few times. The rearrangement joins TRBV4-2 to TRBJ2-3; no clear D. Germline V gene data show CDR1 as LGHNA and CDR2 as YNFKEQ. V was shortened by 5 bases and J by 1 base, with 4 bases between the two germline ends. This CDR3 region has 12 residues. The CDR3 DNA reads TGTGCCAGCAGCAGCGGCACAGATACGCAGTATTTT. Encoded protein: CASSSGTDTQYF.

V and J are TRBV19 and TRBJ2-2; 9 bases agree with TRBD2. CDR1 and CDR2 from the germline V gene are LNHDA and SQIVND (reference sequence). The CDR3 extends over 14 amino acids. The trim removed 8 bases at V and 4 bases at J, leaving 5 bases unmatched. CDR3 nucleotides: TGTGCCAGTCGACTAGCGGCATTCACCGGGGAGCTGTTTTTT. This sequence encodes CASRLAAFTGELFF.

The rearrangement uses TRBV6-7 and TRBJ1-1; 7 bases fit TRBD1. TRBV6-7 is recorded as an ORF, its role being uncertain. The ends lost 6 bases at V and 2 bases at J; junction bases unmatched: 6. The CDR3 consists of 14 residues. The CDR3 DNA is TGTGCCAGCAGCCGGACAGGATCAAACACTGAAGCTTTCTTT. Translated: CASSRTGSNTEAFF.

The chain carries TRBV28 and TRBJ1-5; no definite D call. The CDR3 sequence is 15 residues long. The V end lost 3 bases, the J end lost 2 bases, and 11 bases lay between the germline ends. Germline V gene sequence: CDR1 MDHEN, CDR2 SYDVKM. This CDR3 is CASSLSVAGNQPQHF. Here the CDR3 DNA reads TGTGCCAGCAGTTTGTCGGTGGCGGGCAATCAGCCCCAGCATTTT.

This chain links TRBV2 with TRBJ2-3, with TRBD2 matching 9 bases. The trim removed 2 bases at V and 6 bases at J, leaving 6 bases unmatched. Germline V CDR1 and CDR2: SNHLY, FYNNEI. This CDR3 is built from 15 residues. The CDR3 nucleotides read TGTGCCAGCAGTGAACTAGCGGGACCCCCCGATACGCAGTATTTT. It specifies CASSELAGPPDTQYF.

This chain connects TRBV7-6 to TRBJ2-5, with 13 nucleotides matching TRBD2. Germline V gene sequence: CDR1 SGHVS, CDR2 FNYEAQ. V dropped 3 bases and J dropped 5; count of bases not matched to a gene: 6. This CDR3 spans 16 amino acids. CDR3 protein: CASSLPLTSGRETQYF. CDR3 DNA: TGTGCCAGCAGCTTGCCGTTGACTAGCGGGAGGGAGACCCAGTACTTC.

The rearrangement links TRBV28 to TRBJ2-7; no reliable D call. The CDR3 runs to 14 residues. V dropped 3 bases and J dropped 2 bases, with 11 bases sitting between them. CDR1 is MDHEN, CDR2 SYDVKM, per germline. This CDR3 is CASSFEAATYEQYF. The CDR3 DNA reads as TGTGCCAGCAGTTTTGAGGCGGCGACCTACGAGCAGTACTTC.

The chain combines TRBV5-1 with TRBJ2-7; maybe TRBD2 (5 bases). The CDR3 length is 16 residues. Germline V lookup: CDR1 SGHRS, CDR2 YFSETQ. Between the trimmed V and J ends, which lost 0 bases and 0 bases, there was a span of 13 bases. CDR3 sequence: CASSLARASSSYEQYF. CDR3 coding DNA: TGCGCCAGCAGCTTGGCCAGAGCTAGCAGCTCCTACGAGCAGTACTTC. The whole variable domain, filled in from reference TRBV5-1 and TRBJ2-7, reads KAGVTQTPRYLIKTRGQQVTLSCSPISGHRSVSWYQQTPGQGLQFLFEYFSETQRNKGNFPGRFSGRQFSNSRSEMNVSTLELGDSALYLCASSLARASSSYEQYFGPGTRLTVT.

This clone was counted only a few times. CDR3 residues: CASSPGTTGAVGANVLTF. As DNA, the CDR3 is TGTGCCAGCTCACCAGGGACGACGGGAGCTGTGGGGGCCAACGTCCTGACTTTC. The chain combines TRBV18 with TRBJ2-6; TRBD2 is a possible D gene (6 bases). This CDR3 contains 18 residues. The germline V gene has CDR1 KGHSH and CDR2 LQKENI. The V end lost 2 bases, the J end lost 4 bases, and 18 bases lay between the germline ends.

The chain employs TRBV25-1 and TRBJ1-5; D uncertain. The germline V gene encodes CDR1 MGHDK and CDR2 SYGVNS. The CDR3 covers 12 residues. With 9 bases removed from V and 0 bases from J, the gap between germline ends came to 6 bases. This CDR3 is CASSYSNQPQHF. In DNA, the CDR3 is TGTGCCAGTTCCTATAGCAATCAGCCCCAGCATTTT.

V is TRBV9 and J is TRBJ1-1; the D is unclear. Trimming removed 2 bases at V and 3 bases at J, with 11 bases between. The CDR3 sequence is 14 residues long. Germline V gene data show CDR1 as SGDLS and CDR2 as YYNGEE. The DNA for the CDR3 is TGTGCCAGCAGCGTTTCCCTGGTAGACACTGAAGCTTTCTTT. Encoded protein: CASSVSLVDTEAFF.

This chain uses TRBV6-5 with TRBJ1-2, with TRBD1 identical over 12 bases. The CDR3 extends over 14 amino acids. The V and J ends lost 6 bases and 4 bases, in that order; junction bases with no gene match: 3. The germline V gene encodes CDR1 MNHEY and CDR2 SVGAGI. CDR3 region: CASRGTGGLYGYTF. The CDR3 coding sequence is TGTGCCAGCAGAGGGACAGGGGGCCTCTATGGCTACACCTTC.

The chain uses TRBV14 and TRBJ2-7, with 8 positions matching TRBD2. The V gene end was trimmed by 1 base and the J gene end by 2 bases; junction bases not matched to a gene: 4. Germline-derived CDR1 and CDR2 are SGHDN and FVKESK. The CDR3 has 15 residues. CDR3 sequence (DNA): TGTGCCAGCAGCCAAGGCGTAGCGGGACCCTACGAGCAGTACTTC. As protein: CASSQGVAGPYEQYF.

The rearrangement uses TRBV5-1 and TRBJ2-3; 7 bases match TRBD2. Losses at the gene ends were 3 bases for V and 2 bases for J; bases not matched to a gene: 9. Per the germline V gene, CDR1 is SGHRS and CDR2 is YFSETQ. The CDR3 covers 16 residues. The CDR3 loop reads CASSYYPGGATDTQYF. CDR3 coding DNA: TGCGCCAGCAGCTACTACCCGGGAGGCGCCACAGATACGCAGTATTTT.

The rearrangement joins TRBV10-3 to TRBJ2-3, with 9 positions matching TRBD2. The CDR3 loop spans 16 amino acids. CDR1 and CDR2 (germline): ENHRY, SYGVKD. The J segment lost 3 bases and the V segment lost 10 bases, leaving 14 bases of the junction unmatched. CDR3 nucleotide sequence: TGTGCCACCGCTCCCCTCGGCGGGAGGGAAACAGATACGCAGTATTTT. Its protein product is CATAPLGGRETDTQYF.

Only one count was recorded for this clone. CDR3 sequence: CASSQVGRVLAGELFF. The CDR3 nucleotides are TGCGCCAGCAGCCAAGTAGGCAGGGTGCTGGCCGGGGAGCTGTTTTTT. V and J are TRBV4-3 and TRBJ2-2; possibly TRBD1 for D (5 bases). The CDR3 has 16 residues. CDR1 is LGHNA and CDR2 is YSLEER in the germline V gene. The V end was cut by 1 base, the J end by 6 bases, with 15 bases between.

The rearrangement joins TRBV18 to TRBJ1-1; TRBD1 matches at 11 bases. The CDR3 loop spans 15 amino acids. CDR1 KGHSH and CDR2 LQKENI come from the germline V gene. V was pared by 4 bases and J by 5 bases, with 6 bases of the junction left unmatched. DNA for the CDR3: TGTGCCAGCTCACAGGGGACAGGGGGAGAAACTGAAGCTTTCTTT. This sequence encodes CASSQGTGGETEAFF.